A single sample is the source of the 29 T cell receptor beta chains below, sequenced in a study of T cell responses to AZD1222 COVID-19 vaccine. The repertoire was sequenced with immunoSEQ multiplex PCR; TCRdb's copy has only in-frame clones and lacks some. The sample consists of about 130,000 clones, more than 90% of them appearing once. The sample in question was peripheral blood, obtained on day 0 of AZD1222 vaccination. Every receptor here comes from an adult in good health.

The chain recombines TRBV6-5 with TRBJ1-6, with a weak D call TRBD1 (6 bases). V was shortened by 11 bases and J by 13 bases, with 21 bases between the two germline ends. The CDR3 has 13 amino acids. CDR1 and CDR2 (germline): MNHEY, SVGAGI. The CDR3 spells CAARRGELLPLHF. CDR3 DNA: TGTGCCGCCCGGAGGGGGGAGCTCCTTCCCCTCCACTTT.

The CDR3 coding sequence is TGTGCCACCAGCAGAGACAGGGGGGCCTACGAGCAGTACTTC. Translating it yields CATSRDRGAYEQYF. The V call is TRBV15, the J call TRBJ2-7, with D possibly being TRBD1 (7 bases). The CDR3 has 14 residues. Germline-derived CDR1 and CDR2 are LNHNV and YYDKDF (reference sequence). V was trimmed by 0 bases and J by 2 bases, leaving 8 bases between them.

The chain carries TRBV21-1 and TRBJ1-5; TRBD1 reflects the table's D call only, with no check against the DNA. TRBV21-1 is reported as a pseudogene. The CDR3 sequence is 16 residues long. This CDR3 reads CASSKDDRDGNQPQHF. For the CDR3, the DNA is TGTGCCAGCAGCAAAGATGACAGGGATGGCAATCAGCCCCAGCATTTT.

The V and J genes are TRBV5-1 and TRBJ2-7, with 9 bases identical to TRBD1. The CDR3 is made up of 16 amino acids. In germline, CDR1 is SGHRS, CDR2 YFSETQ. After removal of 3 bases from V and 0 bases from J, the junction contained 7 bases not matched to a gene. The CDR3 loop reads CASSWGQGSGSYEQYF. CDR3 sequence (DNA): TGCGCCAGCAGCTGGGGACAGGGTTCGGGCTCCTACGAGCAGTACTTC.

The V gene is TRBV19, the J gene TRBJ1-5, with a possible D match to TRBD1 (5 bases). Germline CDR1 is LNHDA and CDR2 is SQIVND (reference sequence). V lost 4 bases to trimming and J lost 3 bases, with 7 bases between them. The CDR3 contains 13 residues. CDR3 sequence: CASSTGINQPQHF. CDR3 in DNA: TGTGCCAGTAGTACAGGGATCAATCAGCCCCAGCATTTT.

V and J are TRBV4-2 and TRBJ1-1; TRBD1 is a possible D gene (5 bases). CDR3 length equals 14 residues. The V end was cut by 1 base, the J end by 6 bases, with 12 bases between. Germline values: CDR1 LGHNA, CDR2 YNFKEQ. CDR3 in amino acids: CASSQVRGSPEAFF. CDR3 DNA: TGTGCCAGCAGCCAAGTCCGGGGGAGTCCTGAAGCTTTCTTT.

The V and J genes are TRBV7-9 and TRBJ1-2, with D unresolved. Germline V CDR1 and CDR2: SEHNR, FQNEAQ (reference sequence). There are 13 residues in the CDR3. Trimming pared 4 bases from V and 6 bases from J, leaving 12 bases between. The CDR3 DNA reads as TGTGCCAGCAGCTCGCTTGAACGCCATGGCTACACCTTC. This sequence encodes CASSSLERHGYTF.

The chain couples TRBV21-1 to TRBJ1-2. TRBV21-1 is recorded as a pseudogene. This CDR3 is 16 amino acids long. The CDR3 DNA reads TGTGCCAGCAGCAAAAGGGAGGGAGGGGCTAACTATGGCTACACCTTC. This sequence encodes CASSKREGGANYGYTF.

This clone was seen just once. The rearrangement links TRBV29-1 to TRBJ1-1; D unclear. Trimming pared 7 bases from V and 1 base from J, leaving 10 bases between. The CDR3 extends over 12 amino acids. Germline V gene sequence: CDR1 SQVTM, CDR2 ANQGSEA. CDR3 DNA sequence: TGCAGCGCCTTACACGGGAACACTGAAGCTTTCTTT. This sequence encodes CSALHGNTEAFF.

Comment on this clone: The junction and the germline gene differ at one end; a read error may be behind it. This sequence joins TRBV27 and TRBJ2-3; 8 positions match TRBD2. From germline, CDR1 is MNHEY and CDR2 SMNVEV (reference sequence). This CDR3 has 15 residues. The CDR3 region has the DNA TGTGCCAGCAGGTTATTGCTAGCGGGCGCAGATACGCAGTATTTT. Translation: CASRLLLAGADTQYF.

The rearrangement joins TRBV7-2 to TRBJ1-6; possibly TRBD1 for D (6 bases). CDR1 is SGHTA, CDR2 FQGNSA, per germline. V lost 2 bases to trimming and J lost 6 bases, with 14 bases between them. The CDR3 spans 16 residues. The CDR3 here is CASSLQGTWANSPLHF. DNA of the CDR3: TGTGCCAGCAGCTTACAGGGGACTTGGGCTAATTCACCCCTCCACTTT.

This clone was seen a single time. This sequence joins TRBV24-1 and TRBJ2-1; D might be TRBD1 (6 bases). The CDR3 is 14 amino acids. CDR1 is KGHDR, CDR2 SFDVKD, per germline. Trimming shortened V by 4 bases and J by 4 bases, and 10 bases separated the two germline ends. The CDR3 nucleotides read TGTGCCACCAGTGACCCAAGGGGGTACAATGAGCAGTTCTTC. Residues: CATSDPRGYNEQFF.

The rearrangement uses TRBV5-1 and TRBJ1-2; the D gene is possibly TRBD1 (6 bases). CDR1 and CDR2 (germline): SGHRS, YFSETQ. CDR3 size: 16 residues. The germline V and J ends were trimmed by 0 bases and 1 base, with 13 bases remaining between them. Here the CDR3 DNA reads TGCGCCAGCAGCTTGGTACAGGGAGGGGGTAACTATGGCTACACCTTC. Protein sequence: CASSLVQGGGNYGYTF.

V and J are TRBV11-3 and TRBJ2-2; D call uncertain. Germline V gene lookup returns CDR1 SGHNT and CDR2 YENEEA. The V end was cut by 8 bases, the J end by 0 bases, with 4 bases between. The CDR3 is made up of 12 amino acids. The CDR3 nucleotides are TGTGCCAGCCTCTCGAACACCGGGGAGCTGTTTTTT. Its translation is CASLSNTGELFF.

V is TRBV6-4 and J is TRBJ2-3; D is possibly TRBD2 (6 bases). Looked up from germline, CDR1 is MRHNA and CDR2 is SNTAGT. The CDR3 runs to 14 residues. With 3 bases removed from V and 0 bases from J, the gap between germline ends came to 7 bases. The chain's CDR3 is CASSEGTSTDTQYF. DNA for the CDR3: TGTGCCAGCAGTGAAGGGACTAGCACAGATACGCAGTATTTT.

The V and J genes are TRBV11-2 and TRBJ2-7, with 9 bases fitting TRBD2. This CDR3 spans 15 amino acids. V lost 5 bases, J lost 0 bases, and 5 bases stayed unmatched. Germline CDR1 is SGHAT and CDR2 is FQNNGV. The CDR3 here is CASSPERGASYEQYF. The DNA for the CDR3 is TGTGCCAGCAGCCCAGAGCGGGGGGCCTCCTACGAGCAGTACTTC.

The V call is TRBV6-4, the J call TRBJ2-2, with D perhaps matching TRBD1 (5 bases). CDR1 is MRHNA, CDR2 SNTAGT, per germline. The germline V and J ends were trimmed by 3 bases and 0 bases, with 14 bases remaining between them. CDR3 length: 17 residues. CDR3 in amino acids: CASSEAAGAANTGELFF. In nucleotides, the CDR3 is TGTGCCAGCAGTGAAGCTGCTGGGGCGGCGAACACCGGGGAGCTGTTTTTT.

V and J are TRBV10-3 and TRBJ2-3, with 10 positions matching TRBD2. CDR3 size: 17 residues. With 2 bases clipped from V and 5 bases from J, the junction kept 10 bases outside the gene matches. Germline V lookup: CDR1 ENHRY, CDR2 SYGVKD. The CDR3 here is CAISEGLAGVTGDTQYF. The CDR3 region has the DNA TGTGCCATCAGTGAGGGTCTAGCGGGGGTTACGGGAGATACGCAGTATTTT.

The CDR3 bases are TGTGCTAGTGGAGGAAATCTCTACGAGCAGTACTTC. This codes for CASGGNLYEQYF. V usage is TRBV12-5 and J usage is TRBJ2-7, with unresolved D. This CDR3 contains 12 residues. The ends were cut back, 6 bases at V and 3 bases at J, with 9 bases in the middle. Germline CDR1 LGHNT, CDR2 FRNRAP.

This clone has only one observation. The chain's CDR3 is CASSFGSHYGYTF. DNA of the CDR3: TGTGCCAGCAGCTTCGGATCCCACTATGGCTACACCTTC. V and J are TRBV27 and TRBJ1-2; D is unclear. Germline assignment: CDR1 MNHEY and CDR2 SMNVEV (reference sequence). V lost 6 bases and J lost 3, with 11 bases in between. CDR3 length equals 13 residues.

The J gene is TRBJ2-2, the V gene TRBV12-5; D not resolved. Trimming cost V 1 base and J 5 bases, with 2 bases left between them. Looked up from germline, CDR1 is LGHNT and CDR2 is FRNRAP. There are 12 residues in the CDR3. The CDR3 nucleotides are TGTGCTAGTGGTTTGGGGACCGGGGAGCTGTTTTTT. Protein sequence: CASGLGTGELFF.

The chain joins TRBV5-6 to TRBJ1-2; TRBD1 might be the D (6 bases). The CDR3 extends over 16 amino acids. Germline values: CDR1 SGHDT, CDR2 YYEEEE. V lost 0 bases to trimming and J lost 3 bases, with 15 bases between them. Here the CDR3 reads CASSLVDGGGDYGYTF. CDR3 nucleotides: TGTGCCAGCAGCTTGGTCGACGGGGGGGGCGACTATGGCTACACCTTC.

V gene TRBV2 combines with J gene TRBJ1-1; possible D gene TRBD1, 6 bases. In germline, CDR1 is SNHLY, CDR2 FYNNEI. Trimming pared 5 bases from V and 0 bases from J, leaving 10 bases between. This CDR3 is built from 14 residues. The CDR3 DNA reads TGTGCCAGCAGTAGACAGGAGGTGAACACTGAAGCTTTCTTT. It translates to CASSRQEVNTEAFF.

V gene TRBV28 combines with J gene TRBJ2-7; the match to TRBD2 covers 12 bases. Germline V gene lookup returns CDR1 MDHEN and CDR2 SYDVKM. The CDR3 has 17 residues. The V and J ends lost 7 bases and 0 bases, in that order; junction bases with no gene match: 10. The CDR3 is CASTPPSGRANSYEQYF. As DNA, the CDR3 is TGTGCCAGCACCCCTCCTAGCGGGAGGGCCAACTCCTACGAGCAGTACTTC.

The chain uses TRBV19 and TRBJ1-2; D is ambiguous. CDR1 LNHDA and CDR2 SQIVND come from the germline V gene (reference sequence). Trimming removed 1 base at V and 7 bases at J, with 16 bases between. This CDR3 is built from 15 residues. This CDR3 reads CASSIVLPERFGYTF. The DNA of the CDR3 is TGTGCCAGTAGTATAGTCCTCCCAGAACGGTTTGGCTACACCTTC.

J is TRBJ1-2 and V is TRBV24-1; no clear D gene. The CDR3 is 12 amino acids. Deletions cut 6 bases from V and 2 bases from J, with 6 bases between. Germline assignment: CDR1 KGHDR and CDR2 SFDVKD. CDR3 loop: CATSPGNYGYTF. CDR3 sequence (DNA): TGTGCCACCAGTCCAGGCAACTATGGCTACACCTTC.

The CDR3 DNA reads as TGTGCCAGCAGCTTGGCTGGCGCGGACGACTACACCTTC. Translation: CASSLAGADDYTF. The chain joins TRBV5-4 to TRBJ1-2, with unresolved D. The CDR3 is 13 amino acids. The germline V gene has CDR1 SGHNT and CDR2 YYREEE (reference sequence). Trimming left V 0 bases short and J 10 bases short, with 13 bases between.

The rearrangement uses TRBV21-1 and TRBJ1-4. TRBV21-1 is termed a pseudogene. This CDR3 spans 13 amino acids. The CDR3 spells CASSRGANEKLFF. In nucleotides, the CDR3 is TGTGCCAGCAGCCGGGGGGCTAATGAAAAACTGTTTTTT.

The V call is TRBV4-2, the J call TRBJ2-7; D is undetermined. Germline assignment: CDR1 LGHNA and CDR2 YNFKEQ. The CDR3 is 15 residues long. The V and J ends lost 0 bases and 5 bases respectively, with 14 bases between them. The CDR3 bases are TGTGCCAGCAGCCAAGAGCAGGATGGTGGGAACGAGCAGTACTTC. Its translation: CASSQEQDGGNEQYF.